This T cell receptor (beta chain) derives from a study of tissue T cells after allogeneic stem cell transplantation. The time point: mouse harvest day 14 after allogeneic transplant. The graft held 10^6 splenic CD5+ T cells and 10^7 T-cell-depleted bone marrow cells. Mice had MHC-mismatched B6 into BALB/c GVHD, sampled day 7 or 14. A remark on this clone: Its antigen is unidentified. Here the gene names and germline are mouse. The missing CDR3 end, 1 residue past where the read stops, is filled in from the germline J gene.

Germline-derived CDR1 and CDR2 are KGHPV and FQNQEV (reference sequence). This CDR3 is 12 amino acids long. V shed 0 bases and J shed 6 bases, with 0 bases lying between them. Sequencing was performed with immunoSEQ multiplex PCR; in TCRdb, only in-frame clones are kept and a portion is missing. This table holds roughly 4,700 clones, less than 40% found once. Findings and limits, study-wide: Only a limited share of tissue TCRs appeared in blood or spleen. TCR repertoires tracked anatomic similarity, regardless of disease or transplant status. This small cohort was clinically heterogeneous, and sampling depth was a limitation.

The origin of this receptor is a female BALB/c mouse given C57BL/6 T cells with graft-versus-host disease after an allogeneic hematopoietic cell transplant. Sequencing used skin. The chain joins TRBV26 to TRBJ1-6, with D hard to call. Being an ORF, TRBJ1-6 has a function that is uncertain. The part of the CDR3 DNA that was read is TGTGCCAGCAGTCTGTCTAATTCGCCCCTCTAC. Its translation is CASSLSNSPLY. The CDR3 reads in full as CASSLSNSPLYF.